The T cell receptor (beta chain) described here comes from a study of T cell clonotyping in hematopoietic cell transplantation. This CDR3 is built from 12 residues. Germline CDR1 KGHSH, CDR2 LQKENI. V was pared by 1 base and J by 6 bases, with 6 bases between. The table came from immunoSEQ multiplex PCR; TCRdb's copy has only in-frame clones and leaves some out. Of roughly 28,000 clones listed, 85% to 95% are singletons. Time point denoted: recipient sample about 28 days before transplant, after cytoreduction. The material was peripheral blood mononuclear cells, obtained before stem cell transplant. This TCR derives from a man aged 50 to 59 with acute myeloid leukemia. Some clones in this sample may be carry-over from other donors' samples. The chain joins TRBV18 to TRBJ1-1; D is ambiguous. The CDR3 DNA reads TGTGCCAGCTCACCACAACAGCCTGAAGCTTTCTTT. Translating it yields CASSPQQPEAFF. Based on the CDR3 plus reference TRBV18 and TRBJ1-1, the full variable domain is NAGVMQNPRHLVRRRGQEARLRCSPMKGHSHVYWYRQLPEEGLKFMVYLQKENIIDESGMPKERFSAEFPKEGPSILRIQQVVRGDSAAYFCASSPQQPEAFFGQGTRLTVV.